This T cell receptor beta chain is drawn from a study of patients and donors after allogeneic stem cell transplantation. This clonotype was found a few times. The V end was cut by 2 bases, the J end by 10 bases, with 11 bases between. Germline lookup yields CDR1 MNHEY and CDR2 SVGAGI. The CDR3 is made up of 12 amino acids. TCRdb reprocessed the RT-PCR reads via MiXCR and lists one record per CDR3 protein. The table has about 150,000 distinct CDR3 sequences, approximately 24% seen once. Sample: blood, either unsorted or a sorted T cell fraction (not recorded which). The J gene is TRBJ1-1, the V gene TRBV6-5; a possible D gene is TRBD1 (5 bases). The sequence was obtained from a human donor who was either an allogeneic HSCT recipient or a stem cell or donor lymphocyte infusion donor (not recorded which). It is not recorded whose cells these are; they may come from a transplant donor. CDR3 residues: CASSYGAGIAFF. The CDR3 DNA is TGTGCCAGCAGTTACGGGGCAGGGATAGCTTTCTTT.